Below, one T cell receptor (beta chain) is given with its context. A few counts support this clonotype. Its recognized antigen is unknown. The junction does not match germline at one end; this may be a read error. CDR1 is given as MNHEY and CDR2 as SVGAGI, both from the germline V gene. Counted from cysteine to phenylalanine, this CDR3 has 16 amino acids. CDR3 DNA is the only sequence kept; it has 48 bases, read in frame from the first base. These data are taken from a study of molecular identifiers for immune sequencing clone quantification (dated by TCRdb to the late 2010s). About the investigation overall: In a replicate experiment, RNA from about 20,000 or 100,000 naive CD8 T cells was split into five aliquots, four of which were sequenced. CD8 T cells were used in a methods study to benchmark molecular-identifier clustering-based TCR repertoire sequencing (MIDCIRS) and TCR RNA copy counting.

Libraries were prepared through PCR. Data came from an Illumina HiSeq 4000. Bulk TCR libraries were made following a previously described method, with the TCR primers given in Table S5. The Qiagen AllPrep DNA/RNA kit was used to purify total RNA. Before any analysis, reads coming from multiple sequencing runs of the same library were combined into one pool. On the authors' methods: Reads were retained only if their TCR constant sequence matched exactly, and those retained reads were trimmed to 150 nt and grouped according to their 12-nt molecular barcodes. Within each barcode group, reads were sub-clustered at a 15% Levenshtein threshold, and quality-weighted consensus sequences were built per RNA molecule. Non-functional sequences were excluded, and lower-count sequences lying one edit away from another sequence were also excluded. Based on a fit of two negative binomial distributions, barcode sub-clusters having less than 20% of the maximum read count were discarded. TCRdb reran the public reads through fastp at Q25 and MiXCR, keeping productive beta chains. Each entry is one CDR3 protein sequence, shown with its most common DNA and genes. The V and J calls and clone size are TCRdb's, not the authors'. Counted in this sample were about 65,000 distinct CDR3 sequences; around 17% of them appeared once. The ten largest clonotypes hold roughly 1.5% of the sample.

Overall results and qualifications from the work: Clones above 20 RNA copies held over 98% of molecules in CMV-specific effector cells but under 1% in naive cells. Without barcode sub-clustering, chimeric consensus sequences inflated TCR diversity; chimeras reached as high as 47%. Even against a background of about a million naive CD8 T cells, spiked-in Jurkat TCR RNA amounting to a single cell's worth was reported to be detectable. Spiked-in Jurkat TCR RNA (approximately 10 copies' worth), which is not part of the donor repertoire, was contained in the naive libraries. Highly expanded clone sizes could be underestimated if identical TCR molecules share a barcode. Modeling estimated about three recovered TCR RNA copies per cell, compared with about 10 by digital PCR, which implies about 32% capture efficiency.

Naive CD8 T cell libraries were made from roughly 18,000 to 920,000 sorted cells using 10%, 30% or 50% of purified RNA. Naive CD8 T cells, defined as CD8+CD4-CCR7+CD45RA+, were FACS-sorted into RLT Plus buffer on a BD FACSAria II. Detection sensitivity was tested by spiking Jurkat RNA equal to ten TCR copies' worth into samples containing roughly 19,000-1,000,000 naive CD8 T cells. CD8 T cells were enriched with RosetteSep CD8+ T Cell Enrichment Cocktail and Ficoll-Paque, followed by ACK red cell lysis. The sequence was collected from a human donor in good health. Some libraries in this study had Jurkat cell RNA spiked in. The sequence joins TRBV6-5 to TRBJ1-4; the D segment could be TRBD1, given 6 matching bases. Specimen: naive CD8+ T cells from blood, with Jurkat cell RNA spiked in. The cell subset or site label of this sample denotes: FACS-sorted CD8+CD4-CCR7+CD45RA+ naive T cells. The nucleotides read TGTGCCAGCAATGCACAGGGACCAGCGACAAAGGAGAAACTGGTTTTT. Its amino acids are CASNAQGPATKEKLVF.